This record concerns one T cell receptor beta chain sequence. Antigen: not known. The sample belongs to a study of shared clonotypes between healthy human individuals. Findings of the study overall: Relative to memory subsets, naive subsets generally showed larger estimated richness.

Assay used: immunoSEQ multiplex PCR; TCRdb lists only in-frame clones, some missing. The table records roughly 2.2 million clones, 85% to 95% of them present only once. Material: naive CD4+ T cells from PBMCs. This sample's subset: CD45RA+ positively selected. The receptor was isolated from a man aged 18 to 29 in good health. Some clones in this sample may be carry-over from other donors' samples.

As DNA, the CDR3 is TGTGCCAGCAGCCTCCTGATGGAGCAGTACTTC. It yields the protein CASSLLMEQYF. The rearrangement joins TRBV7-2 to TRBJ2-7; D is unclear. With 5 bases removed from V and 7 bases from J, the gap between germline ends came to 9 bases. Germline CDR1 and CDR2: SGHTA and FQGNSA. CDR3 length: 11 amino acids.